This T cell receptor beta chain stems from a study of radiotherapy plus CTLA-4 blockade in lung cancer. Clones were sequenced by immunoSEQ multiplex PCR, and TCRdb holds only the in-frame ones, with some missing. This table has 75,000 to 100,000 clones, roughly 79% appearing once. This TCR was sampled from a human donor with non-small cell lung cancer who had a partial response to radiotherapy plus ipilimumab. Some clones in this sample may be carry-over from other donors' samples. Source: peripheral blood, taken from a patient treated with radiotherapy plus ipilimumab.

The CDR3 sequence: CASSDPGTSGYNEQFF. DNA of the CDR3: TGCGCCAGCAGTGATCCTGGGACTAGCGGCTACAATGAGCAGTTCTTC. V is TRBV10-1 and J is TRBJ2-1, with 11 bases that match TRBD2. The germline gives CDR1 WNHNN, CDR2 SYGVQD (reference sequence). CDR3 length: 16 residues. Trimming cost V 3 bases and J 3 bases; bases outside gene matches: 4.